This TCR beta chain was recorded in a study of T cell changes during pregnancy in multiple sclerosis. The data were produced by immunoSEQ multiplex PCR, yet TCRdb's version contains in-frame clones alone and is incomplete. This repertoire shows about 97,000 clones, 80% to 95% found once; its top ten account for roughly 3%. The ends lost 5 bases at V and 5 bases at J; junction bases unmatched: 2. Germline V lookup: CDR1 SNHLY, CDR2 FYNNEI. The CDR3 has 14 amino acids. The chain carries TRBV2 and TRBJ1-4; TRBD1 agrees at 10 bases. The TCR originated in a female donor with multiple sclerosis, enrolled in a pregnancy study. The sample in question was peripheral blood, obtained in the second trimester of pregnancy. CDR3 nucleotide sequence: TGTGCCAGCAGTCAGACAGGGGGCAATGAAAAACTGTTTTTT. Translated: CASSQTGGNEKLFF.